Following are 14 T cell receptor beta chains from one sample sequenced in a study of shared clonotypes between healthy human individuals. The method was immunoSEQ multiplex PCR; TCRdb's version includes in-frame clones alone and lacks a portion of them. The table has 2 million to 2.5 million clones, approximately 95% seen once. The sample taken for sequencing was naive CD4+ T cells sorted from blood. Subset described: CD45RA+ positively selected. These receptors were collected from a man younger than 35 in good health.

As regards this clone: Within the sample, other DNA sequences also encode this same CDR3. V gene TRBV5-1 combines with J gene TRBJ1-6, with TRBD1 as a possible D gene (5 bases). The germline V gene has CDR1 SGHRS and CDR2 YFSETQ. Trimming cost V 4 bases and J 6 bases, with 14 bases left between them. This CDR3 has 15 residues. CDR3 coding DNA: TGCGCCAGCAGCCTCGAGGGCGACAGTAATTCACCCCTCCACTTT. Amino acid sequence: CASSLEGDSNSPLHF.

The gene calls are TRBV7-3 and TRBJ1-1; 9 bases match TRBD1. J lost 0 bases, V lost 6 bases, and 8 bases had no gene match. The CDR3 runs to 16 residues. Germline CDR1 SGHTA, CDR2 FQGTGA. As DNA, the CDR3 is TGTGCCAGCAGTGCCGGGACAGGGCCTATGAACACTGAAGCTTTCTTT. Its translation is CASSAGTGPMNTEAFF.

V is TRBV5-1 and J is TRBJ2-1; D not resolved. The V end was cut by 4 bases, the J end by 8 bases, with 19 bases between. CDR1 and CDR2 from the germline V gene are SGHRS and YFSETQ. The CDR3 extends over 15 amino acids. In DNA form, the CDR3 reads TGCGCCAGCAGCCTTGACACCCCCAGTTTTGATGAGCAGTTCTTC. Protein product: CASSLDTPSFDEQFF.

Turning to this clone: At the DNA level, this CDR3 is encoded by other sequences in the same sample as well. The chain couples TRBV5-1 to TRBJ1-4; TRBD1 aligns across 11 bases. V was pared by 2 bases and J by 10 bases, with 4 bases of the junction left unmatched. CDR1 and CDR2 (germline): SGHRS, YFSETQ. This CDR3 spans 14 amino acids. CDR3 DNA: TGCGCCAGCAGCTTAGGACAGGGGGCCGGAAAACTGTTTTTT. It yields the protein CASSLGQGAGKLFF. The variable domain in full, completed from reference TRBV5-1 and TRBJ1-4, reads KAGVTQTPRYLIKTRGQQVTLSCSPISGHRSVSWYQQTPGQGLQFLFEYFSETQRNKGNFPGRFSGRQFSNSRSEMNVSTLELGDSALYLCASSLGQGAGKLFFGSGTQLSVL.

This clone occurred once. The chain links TRBV7-2 to TRBJ2-1, with 7 bases fitting TRBD1. Germline lookup yields CDR1 SGHTA and CDR2 FQGNSA. The length of the CDR3 is 15 residues. V shed 1 base, J shed 7 bases, and the junction held 7 bases outside the gene matches. The CDR3 DNA reads as TGTGCCAGCAGCTTAGGACCGGGACAGTTTAATGAGCAGTTCTTC. Protein: CASSLGPGQFNEQFF. Variable domain in full (rest from reference TRBV7-2 and TRBJ2-1): GAGVSQSPSNKVTEKGKDVELRCDPISGHTALYWYRQSLGQGLEFLIYFQGNSAPDKSGLPSDRFSAERTGGSVSTLTIQRTQQEDSAVYLCASSLGPGQFNEQFFGPGTRLTVL.

V is TRBV6-6 and J is TRBJ2-3; D is perhaps TRBD2 (6 bases). The germline V and J ends were trimmed by 5 bases and 6 bases, with 15 bases remaining between them. Germline CDR1 reads MNHNY; CDR2 reads SVGAGI (reference sequence). This CDR3 has 14 amino acids. CDR3 loop: CASSAGRGVDTQYF. CDR3 bases: TGTGCCAGCAGTGCGGGGCGTGGGGTTGATACGCAGTATTTT.

The table lists this clone with a count of one. CDR3 DNA sequence: TGTGCCAGCAGCTTTTTCGTCAGGGTGTACCAAGAGACCCAGTACTTC. It translates to CASSFFVRVYQETQYF. The chain carries TRBV5-7 and TRBJ2-5; TRBD1 is a possible D gene (5 bases). TRBV5-7 is an ORF; its function is uncertain. V lost 2 bases, J lost 0 bases, and 14 bases lay in between. CDR3 length: 16 residues.

V gene TRBV11-2 combines with J gene TRBJ2-6, with D tentatively TRBD1 (5 bases). The CDR3 is 17 amino acids. Germline CDR1 reads SGHAT; CDR2 reads FQNNGV. V lost 0 bases and J 2 bases, leaving 11 bases between the germline ends. CDR3 protein: CASSLDSREAGANVLTF. CDR3 in DNA: TGTGCCAGCAGCTTAGATTCCAGGGAAGCTGGGGCCAACGTCCTGACTTTC.

The chain has TRBV7-9 and TRBJ1-6; no firm D call. The germline gives CDR1 SEHNR, CDR2 FQNEAQ (reference sequence). Deletions cut 0 bases from V and 5 bases from J, with 11 bases between. This CDR3 is built from 16 residues. CDR3 residues: CASSLAGVTDNSPLHF. The CDR3 DNA is TGTGCCAGCAGCTTAGCCGGGGTCACGGATAATTCACCCCTCCACTTT.

The V call is TRBV2, the J call TRBJ1-2; 10 bases are a match to TRBD1. The CDR3 totals 13 residues. V trimming: 3 bases; J trimming: 13 bases; junction bases outside the gene matches: 8. Germline V gives CDR1 SNHLY, CDR2 FYNNEI. CDR3: CASSDFGTGVTTF. The CDR3, as DNA: TGTGCCAGCAGTGATTTCGGGACAGGGGTTACCACCTTC. Full variable domain (remainder filled in from reference TRBV2 and TRBJ1-2): EPEVTQTPSHQVTQMGQEVILRCVPISNHLYFYWYRQILGQKVEFLVSFYNNEISEKSEIFDDQFSVERPDGSNFTLKIRSTKLEDSAMYFCASSDFGTGVTTFGSGTRLTVV.

The chain recombines TRBV5-1 with TRBJ2-3, with no clear D. V was pared by 0 bases and J by 3 bases, with 11 bases between. Germline CDR1 reads SGHRS; CDR2 reads YFSETQ. This CDR3 region has 15 residues. DNA for the CDR3: TGCGCCAGCAGCTTGGGGCCACTCTTTACAGATACGCAGTATTTT. Translated: CASSLGPLFTDTQYF.

Turning to this clone: This specimen includes other DNA sequences encoding the same CDR3. The genes are TRBV5-4 and TRBJ1-3; TRBD1 is a possible D gene (6 bases). The ends were cut back, 4 bases at V and 0 bases at J, with 11 bases in the middle. The CDR3 runs 15 residues. CDR1 and CDR2 from the germline V gene are SGHNT and YYREEE (reference sequence). The CDR3 DNA follows: TGTGCCAGCAGCCTGGGGGGCGCCTCTGGAAACACCATATATTTT. Translating it yields CASSLGGASGNTIYF.

The chain combines TRBV10-3 with TRBJ2-3; D is possibly TRBD2 (6 bases). V was cut by 7 bases and J by 2 bases, with 16 bases left in between. The CDR3 loop spans 15 amino acids. Germline V gene sequence: CDR1 ENHRY, CDR2 SYGVKD. The CDR3 nucleotides read TGTGCCATCACCATGGGACTGCCCCCCACAGATACGCAGTATTTT. Its translation is CAITMGLPPTDTQYF.

The V call is TRBV27, the J call TRBJ1-5, with TRBD1 matching 7 bases. Germline V CDR1 and CDR2: MNHEY, SMNVEV (reference sequence). This CDR3 has 14 amino acids. Trimming at V came to 5 bases and at J to 7 bases, leaving 8 bases not matched to a gene. The CDR3 protein is CASSPDRESQPQHF. As DNA, the CDR3 is TGTGCCAGCAGTCCCGACAGGGAGAGCCAGCCCCAGCATTTT.